Detailed here is one T cell receptor beta chain. This entry is derived from a study of control samples from healthy donors and cancer patients. V was pared by 0 bases and J by 6 bases, with 7 bases between. The CDR3 covers 13 residues. Germline V CDR1 and CDR2: SGHDT, YYEEEE. The table came from immunoSEQ multiplex PCR; TCRdb's copy has only in-frame clones and leaves some out. The sample holds more than 150,000 clones, approximately 90% seen once. Material for sequencing was blood. The chain is built from TRBV5-6 and TRBJ1-5, with D possibly being TRBD1 (5 bases). This clonotype was obtained from a woman younger than 45 in good health. The DNA of the CDR3 is TGTGCCAGCAGCTTGGGGGACTTTCAGCCCCAGCATTTT. Translation: CASSLGDFQPQHF.